A single sample gave rise to the 8 T cell receptor beta chains below, sequenced in a study of T cell responses to AZD1222 COVID-19 vaccine. The method was immunoSEQ multiplex PCR; TCRdb's version includes in-frame clones alone and lacks a portion of them. This sample has approximately 88,000 clones, with just over 90% found just once. The sequencing used peripheral blood, collected on day 0 of AZD1222 vaccination. The receptor set was obtained from an adult in good health.

The chain employs TRBV27 and TRBJ1-6; maybe TRBD1 (5 bases). With 4 bases removed from V and 8 bases from J, the gap between germline ends came to 9 bases. The CDR3 covers 13 residues. CDR1 is MNHEY and CDR2 is SMNVEV in the germline V gene (reference sequence). CDR3 coding DNA: TGTGCCAGCAGTTCCAGGGAGTATTCACCCCTCCACTTT. Its translation is CASSSREYSPLHF.

The gene calls are TRBV7-2 and TRBJ2-1; unclear D gene. V lost 3 bases to trimming and J lost 7 bases, with 16 bases between them. This CDR3 spans 15 amino acids. Germline CDR1 SGHTA, CDR2 FQGNSA. The CDR3 reads CASSFYSSKWNEQFF. In DNA form, the CDR3 reads TGTGCCAGCAGCTTCTATAGTAGTAAGTGGAATGAGCAGTTCTTC.

The chain links TRBV7-9 to TRBJ1-1; D gene uncertain. The CDR3 consists of 14 residues. From germline, CDR1 is SEHNR and CDR2 FQNEAQ (reference sequence). Trimming pared 7 bases from V and 4 bases from J, leaving 16 bases between. The CDR3 DNA is TGTGCCAGCACCCCGACCCCTCCTAGCACTGAAGCTTTCTTT. Its protein product is CASTPTPPSTEAFF. Full variable domain (rest looked up from reference TRBV7-9 and TRBJ1-1): DTGVSQNPRHKITKRGQNVTFRCDPISEHNRLYWYRQTLGQGPEFLTYFQNEAQLEKSRLLSDRFSAERPKGSFSTLEIQRTEQGDSAMYLCASTPTPPSTEAFFGQGTRLTVV.

This clone was found a few times. The rearrangement joins TRBV3-1 (or the pseudogene TRBV3-2) to TRBJ2-5; TRBD2 might be the D (5 bases). The V end lost 0 bases, the J end lost 7 bases, and 12 bases lay between the germline ends. Germline-derived CDR1 and CDR2 are LGHDT and YNNKEL (reference sequence). The CDR3 length is 14 residues. Here the CDR3 reads CASSQDLTEGTQYF. CDR3 nucleotides: TGTGCCAGCAGCCAAGATCTAACAGAGGGGACCCAGTACTTC.

The chain employs TRBV27 and TRBJ2-1; possible D gene TRBD2, 5 bases. Germline loops: CDR1 MNHEY, CDR2 SMNVEV (reference sequence). V was clipped by 0 bases and J by 9 bases, with 6 bases between them. The CDR3 has 12 residues. The CDR3 nucleotides read TGTGCCAGCAGTTTATCAGGAGGTGAGCAGTTCTTC. Its protein product is CASSLSGGEQFF.

This chain links TRBV3-1 (or the pseudogene TRBV3-2) with TRBJ1-6, with a tentative D call TRBD1 (5 bases). The CDR3 totals 14 residues. The V gene lost 3 bases and the J gene lost 7 bases, with 10 bases spanning the gap. Germline V lookup: CDR1 LGHDT, CDR2 YNNKEL (reference sequence). The CDR3 spells CASSQGTENSPLHF. The CDR3 DNA reads as TGTGCCAGCAGCCAGGGGACGGAGAATTCACCCCTCCACTTT.

This rearrangement joins TRBV5-4 to TRBJ1-3; D remains unclear. Germline lookup yields CDR1 SGHNT and CDR2 YYREEE (reference sequence). The CDR3 is 15 amino acids. V was shortened by 0 bases and J by 0 bases, with 7 bases between the two germline ends. CDR3 sequence reads: CASSLGPTSGNTIYF. In DNA, the CDR3 is TGTGCCAGCAGCTTGGGACCGACCTCTGGAAACACCATATATTTT. Drawing the rest from reference TRBV5-4 and TRBJ1-3, the complete variable domain is ETGVTQSPTHLIKTRGQQVTLRCSSQSGHNTVSWYQQALGQGPQFIFQYYREEENGRGNFPPRFSGLQFPNYSSELNVNALELDDSALYLCASSLGPTSGNTIYFGEGSWLTVV.

This sequence joins TRBV28 and TRBJ1-4, with D possibly matching TRBD1 (5 bases). There are 14 residues in the CDR3. Germline assignment: CDR1 MDHEN and CDR2 SYDVKM. V was trimmed by 6 bases and J by 3 bases, leaving 11 bases between them. CDR3 sequence: CASSLGGSNEKLFF. The CDR3 coding sequence is TGTGCCAGCAGCCTCGGGGGGTCTAATGAAAAACTGTTTTTT.